These T cell receptor beta chains were read from a single sample in a study of PD-1 blockade in classical Hodgkin lymphoma. Generated by immunoSEQ multiplex PCR, the TCRdb table keeps only in-frame clones and is missing some. This repertoire shows about 22,000 clones, under 75% found once; its top ten account for roughly 1.2%. The sequences come from CD4+ T cells from blood, collected before the fourth cycle of nivolumab. The receptor set was obtained from a human donor with classical Hodgkin lymphoma. Each CDR3 is given with its conserved first and last residue. A D gene is named only where the DNA matches it firmly. Expanded clones get a size class; other rows say once, few or many, or leave the size out.

NA,NA,TRBJ1-2,TRBV5-4,CASSATGWAGYTF,TGTGCCAGCAGCGCCACGGGGTGGGCTGGCTACACCTTC
NA,NA,TRBJ1-1,TRBV7-9,CASSLVGVEAFF,TGTGCCAGCAGCTTAGTAGGCGTTGAAGCTTTCTTT
NA,NA,TRBJ2-1,TRBV2,CASGSAGTVYNEQFF,TGTGCCAGCGGCTCTGCCGGGACCGTCTACAATGAGCAGTTCTTC
TRBD2,NA,TRBJ2-5,TRBV7-2,CASSSSGGAQYF,TGTGCCAGCAGTTCCAGCGGGGGGGCCCAGTACTTC
TRBD1,few,TRBJ2-7,TRBV2,CASSERQGPYEQYF,TGTGCCAGCAGTGAGCGACAGGGACCATACGAGCAGTACTTC
TRBD1,once,TRBJ2-7,TRBV10-1,CASSGDRGSYEQYF,TGCGCCAGCAGTGGGGACAGGGGTTCCTACGAGCAGTACTTC
NA,NA,TRBJ1-5,TRBV19,CASRTTGSNQPQHF,TGTGCCAGTAGGACTACAGGGAGCAATCAGCCCCAGCATTTT
TRBD2,NA,TRBJ2-1,TRBV5-1,CASSAGPGGDEQFF,TGCGCCAGCAGCGCAGGCCCGGGGGGAGATGAGCAGTTCTTC
TRBD1,NA,TRBJ1-2,TRBV6-5,CASSRQGADGYTF,TGTGCCAGCAGTAGACAGGGGGCGGATGGCTACACCTTC
NA,once,TRBJ2-2,TRBV5-4,CASSSRGGAHTGELFF,TGTGCCAGCAGCTCCCGCGGCGGGGCACACACCGGGGAGCTGTTTTTT
NA,NA,TRBJ1-4,TRBV2,CASIRSAATNEKLFF,TGTGCCAGCATTCGTTCAGCCGCAACTAATGAAAAACTGTTTTTT
NA,once,TRBJ2-5,TRBV6-6,CASSYSGADATGTQYF,TGTGCCAGCAGTTACTCGGGGGCCGACGCAACCGGGACCCAGTACTTC
TRBD1,NA,TRBJ2-7,TRBV5-1,CASSLRDRSYEQYF,TGCGCCAGCAGCCTCCGGGACAGGTCCTACGAGCAGTACTTC
NA,NA,TRBJ1-1,TRBV5-1,CASSLEGTEAFF,TGCGCCAGCAGCTTGGAGGGGACTGAAGCTTTCTTT
NA,NA,TRBJ2-5,TRBV5-5,CASSLGSLWKVETQYF,TGTGCCAGCAGCTTGGGGTCGCTCTGGAAAGTAGAGACCCAGTACTTC
TRBD2,NA,TRBJ2-4,TRBV5-6,CASSLGGGANIQYF,TGTGCCAGCAGCTTGGGCGGGGGGGCGAACATTCAGTACTTC
NA,once,TRBJ2-6,TRBV7-9,CASSLFRTASGANVLTF,TGTGCCAGCAGCTTATTCCGGACAGCCTCTGGGGCCAACGTCCTGACTTTC
NA,few,TRBJ1-3,TRBV7-9,CASSLAVNRESGNTIYF,TGTGCCAGCAGCTTAGCGGTTAACAGGGAATCTGGAAACACCATATATTTT
NA,NA,TRBJ2-5,TRBV20-1,CSARSWTQYF,TGCAGTGCTAGATCCTGGACCCAGTACTTC
NA,NA,TRBJ1-3,TRBV5-1,CASSFEGASGNTIYF,TGCGCCAGCAGCTTTGAGGGTGCGTCTGGAAACACCATATATTTT
NA,NA,TRBJ1-4,TRBV7-3,CASSLTGGPREKLFF,TGTGCCAGCAGCTTAACCGGGGGGCCGAGAGAAAAACTGTTTTTT
TRBD1,NA,TRBJ1-1,TRBV11-2,CASSLLTGGMNTEAFF,TGTGCCAGCAGCTTACTGACAGGGGGGATGAACACTGAAGCTTTCTTT
NA,NA,TRBJ2-5,TRBV9,CASSVDGGETQYF,TGTGCCAGCAGCGTGGACGGGGGCGAGACCCAGTACTTC